This T cell receptor (beta chain) was observed in a study of T cells in Graves' hyperthyroidism and ophthalmopathy. J was trimmed by 0 bases and V by 1 base; bases with no gene match: 5. Germline CDR1 and CDR2: MGHRA and YSYEKL. This CDR3 comprises 16 residues. A patient was excluded if there was uncontrolled infection, other autoimmune disease, pregnancy or lactation. Orbital computed tomography and thyroid ultrasound, together with serum TRAb and thyroxine and clinical symptoms, were used for diagnoses. Authors of the study amplified TCR beta CDR3 regions from RNA transcripts. A first-round RT-PCR of the TCR CDR3 used the HTBI primer set. TCRdb re-derived calls from the multiplex PCR reads in MiXCR, one entry per CDR3 protein. The table has roughly 600,000 distinct CDR3 sequences, more than 12% seen once. Worth noting for this clonotype: Its antigen is still unknown.

Whole-study findings and limits: Most thyroid clonotypes expanded above 0.001 appeared in blood too. A model of 13 V-J pairs discriminated ophthalmopathy from stable hyperthyroidism.

The clonotype originates from a woman aged 45-65 years with Graves' ophthalmopathy. This chain uses TRBV4-1 with TRBJ1-1, with 7 bases aligning to TRBD1. The specimen sequenced was blood. The CDR3 loop is CASSQVAQGMNTEAFF. The CDR3 DNA reads as TGCGCCAGCAGCCAAGTAGCACAGGGGATGAACACTGAAGCTTTCTTT.